This section outlines one TCR beta chain sequence together with its context. Its antigen is unknown. This sample was taken from a study of shared clonotypes between healthy human individuals. Study at large: The donors, two women and a few men, were aged 18 to 49.

The study's findings and limits: Clonotypes shared by all four sorted-subset donors had higher generation probabilities than non-shared clonotypes. Read depth was anticipated to influence clonotype sharing among donors.

Trimming stripped 5 bases from V and 7 bases from J, with 21 bases between. The germline gives CDR1 LNHDA, CDR2 SQIVND (reference sequence). CDR3 size: 17 residues. The assay ran at deep level. TCRdb's table, derived via immunoSEQ multiplex PCR, lists solely in-frame clones and lacks some. This table holds about 2.4 million clones, 85% to 95% found once. Sequenced input: naive CD4+ T cells sorted from blood. Indicated subset: CD45RA+ positively selected. The clonotype was recovered from a man younger than 30 in good health. The J gene is TRBJ1-6, the V gene TRBV19; possibly TRBD1 for D (6 bases). DNA for the CDR3: TGTGCCAGTAGTCCCACCCCGTCGGGGGCTAGGAATTCACCCCTCCACTTT. Encoded protein: CASSPTPSGARNSPLHF.